This T cell receptor beta chain was retrieved from a study of T cell changes during pregnancy in multiple sclerosis. This table comes from immunoSEQ multiplex PCR, and its TCRdb copy is limited to in-frame clones, with some not included. Of 75,000 to 95,000 clones listed, around 93% are singletons. The CDR3 has 15 amino acids. Germline values: CDR1 SQVTM, CDR2 ANQGSEA. The V and J genes are TRBV29-1 and TRBJ2-5, with 11 bases aligning to TRBD2. The last part of the DNA fits TRBJ2-7 better; the J call may be wrong. This receptor was taken from a female donor with multiple sclerosis, enrolled in a pregnancy study. Sequences were derived from peripheral blood, sampled in the second trimester of pregnancy. The CDR3 DNA is TGCAGCGTTGAGGGGGCTAGCGGGGGGCCCTACGAGCAGTACTTC. This gives the protein CSVEGASGGPYEQYF.